The clone carrying this T cell receptor (beta chain) came up a few times. Its antigen remains unidentified. Germline V gene lookup returns CDR1 GTSNPN and CDR2 SVGIG (reference sequence). The CDR3 contains 13 residues. V was cut by 0 bases and J by 7 bases, with 10 bases left in between. Profiling relied on immunoSEQ multiplex PCR, and the TCRdb table lists in-frame clones only, not all of them. The sample records about 45,000 clones, roughly 87% being singletons. The record originates from a study of lymphopenia after photon versus proton radiotherapy. Regarding the study as a whole: In patients who died, overall survival fell as post-nadir TCR diversity dropped more. Only patients who died were analyzed for survival; proton advantage is unproven.

Material: peripheral blood, obtained from a patient treated with photon-based radiotherapy. The chain links TRBV30 to TRBJ1-5, with a possible D match to TRBD1 (5 bases). The receptor was isolated from a man between 40 and 49 years old with gastric cancer. DNA of the CDR3: TGTGCCTGGAGTGTCCAGGGCGGCCAGCCCCAGCATTTT. Its translation is CAWSVQGGQPQHF.